The 30 T cell receptor beta chains below were found in one sample sequenced in a study of T-cell memory formation after mild COVID-19. MiXCR, applied by TCRdb to the 5' RACE reads, yields one record per CDR3 protein. The sample has approximately 250,000 distinct CDR3 sequences, roughly 17% seen once. The sample consisted of PBMCs or a T cell subset sorted from them (not recorded which). The source is a man in his late teens or twenties who had mild COVID-19 (a few samples of this study predate the infection). Cell type and time point are not known.

The J gene is TRBJ2-7, the V gene TRBV5-6; tentative D call: TRBD2 (5 bases). The CDR3 is 12 residues long. Trimming removed 3 bases at V and 7 bases at J, with 11 bases between. Germline V gene lookup returns CDR1 SGHDT and CDR2 YYEEEE. CDR3 coding DNA: TGTGCCAGCAGCTGGGATCCGGGGGAGCAGTACTTC. Translating gives CASSWDPGEQYF.

The chain has TRBV28 and TRBJ1-1, with TRBD1 identical over 7 bases. Germline CDR1 is MDHEN and CDR2 is SYDVKM. This CDR3 has 17 residues. With V trimmed by 2 bases and J by 9 bases, 18 bases remained unmatched. The CDR3 loop reads CASSLDRVIGPSEKAFF. The CDR3 region has the DNA TGTGCCAGCAGTTTAGACAGGGTTATCGGACCATCTGAAAAAGCTTTCTTT.

The chain couples TRBV3-1 to TRBJ1-1; D perhaps matches TRBD1 (6 bases). The CDR3 loop spans 16 amino acids. Between the trimmed V and J ends, which lost 4 bases and 5 bases, there was a span of 20 bases. The germline V gene encodes CDR1 LGHDT and CDR2 YNNKEL (reference sequence). The CDR3 here is CASSLSGGGRRTEAFF. In DNA form, the CDR3 reads TGTGCCAGCAGCCTCTCCGGCGGGGGGCGAAGGACTGAAGCTTTCTTT. The variable domain in full, with the rest retrieved from reference TRBV3-1 and TRBJ1-1, is DTAVSQTPKYLVTQMGNDKSIKCEQNLGHDTMYWYKQDSKKFLKIMFSYNNKELIINETVPNRFSPKSPDKAHLNLHINSLELGDSAVYFCASSLSGGGRRTEAFFGQGTRLTVV.

The chain employs TRBV12-3 or TRBV12-4 and TRBJ1-2; D not certain. CDR3 length: 14 amino acids. V lost 3 bases and J 3 bases, leaving 11 bases between the germline ends. CDR3 amino acids: CASSFDTHYYGYTF. Here the CDR3 DNA reads TGTGCCAGCAGTTTTGACACTCATTACTATGGCTACACCTTC.

This clonotype has a handful of counts. The chain recombines TRBV2 with TRBJ2-3, with TRBD2 matching over 10 bases. Germline CDR1 and CDR2: SNHLY and FYNNEI. The CDR3 is made up of 17 amino acids. The V gene end was trimmed by 2 bases and the J gene end by 0 bases; junction bases not matched to a gene: 5. DNA for the CDR3: TGTGCCAGCAGTGAATCCCTAGCGGGGGCTAGCACAGATACGCAGTATTTT. Its protein product is CASSESLAGASTDTQYF.

In its sample, this clonotype was seen a few times. CDR3 in amino acids: CASSSALGNTQYF. The CDR3 coding sequence is TGTGCCAGCAGTTCCGCATTAGGGAATACGCAGTATTTT. V usage is TRBV6-5 and J usage is TRBJ2-3, with D unclear. Germline V CDR1 and CDR2: MNHEY, SVGAGI. V was clipped by 4 bases and J by 7 bases, with 12 bases between them. The CDR3 loop spans 13 amino acids.

This clonotype was detected only a few times. This sequence joins TRBV9 and TRBJ1-1; D call uncertain. There are 15 residues in the CDR3. Looked up from germline, CDR1 is SGDLS and CDR2 is YYNGEE. V lost 4 bases to trimming and J lost 3 bases, with 16 bases between them. Here the CDR3 DNA reads TGTGCCAGCAGCCCCAAGGACGCCCGGGACACTGAAGCTTTCTTT. This encodes CASSPKDARDTEAFF.

CDR3 protein: CASSKDTGGDYNSPLHF. The DNA of the CDR3 is TGTGCCAGCAGCAAAGATACGGGAGGGGACTATAATTCACCCCTCCACTTT. The chain carries TRBV21-1 and TRBJ1-6. TRBV21-1 is a recognized pseudogene. This CDR3 has 17 amino acids.

The rearrangement joins TRBV4-1 to TRBJ2-7; D might be TRBD1 (6 bases). This CDR3 is 14 amino acids long. Germline CDR1 is MGHRA and CDR2 is YSYEKL. V lost 3 bases to trimming and J lost 3 bases, with 12 bases between them. The CDR3 here is CASSHVGAVYEQYF. CDR3 in DNA: TGCGCCAGCAGCCACGTGGGGGCTGTCTACGAGCAGTACTTC.

This clonotype turned up a few times. The chain uses TRBV7-8 and TRBJ1-1; D possibly corresponds to TRBD1 (5 bases). CDR1 and CDR2 (germline): SGHVS, FQNEAQ. The CDR3 sequence is 14 residues long. The V end was cut by 7 bases, the J end by 1 base, with 13 bases between. The CDR3 loop is CASTRGAENTEAFF. CDR3 sequence (DNA): TGTGCCAGCACCCGAGGGGCAGAGAACACTGAAGCTTTCTTT.

This clonotype was detected only a few times. The chain joins TRBV6-1 to TRBJ1-2; unclear D gene. Germline V gives CDR1 MNHNS, CDR2 SASEGT. V was cut by 6 bases and J by 6 bases, with 5 bases left in between. The CDR3 consists of 10 residues. CDR3 sequence (DNA): TGTGCCAGCAGGATCCATGGCTACACCTTC. Protein sequence: CASRIHGYTF.

This clonotype came up a few times. The rearrangement joins TRBV4-2 to TRBJ2-3; TRBD2 matches 13 bases. The CDR3 has 15 residues. Germline CDR1 LGHNA, CDR2 YNFKEQ. Trimming at V came to 6 bases and at J to 5 bases, leaving 5 bases not matched to a gene. CDR3 protein: CASRITSGGGDTQYF. In DNA, the CDR3 is TGTGCCAGCAGAATAACTAGCGGGGGGGGAGATACGCAGTATTTT.

V is TRBV7-2 and J is TRBJ2-2; D not certain. The length of the CDR3 is 15 residues. V was pared by 5 bases and J by 0 bases, with 10 bases between. Germline values: CDR1 SGHTA, CDR2 FQGNSA. CDR3 nucleotides: TGTGCCAGCAGCGGTCGCAGTTCGAACACCGGGGAGCTGTTTTTT. Encoded protein: CASSGRSSNTGELFF.

This clonotype was seen a single time. This chain joins TRBV2 and TRBJ2-1; TRBD2 is a possible D gene (5 bases). The V gene's germline CDR1 is SNHLY and CDR2 FYNNEI. V shed 8 bases and J shed 5 bases, with 13 bases lying between them. The CDR3 consists of 13 residues. In DNA form, the CDR3 reads TGTGCCAGCGGAGAGACTAAGGACAATGAGCAGTTCTTC. The encoded protein is CASGETKDNEQFF.

This clonotype was detected ten times or more. The rearrangement joins TRBV11-2 to TRBJ2-7; D gene uncertain. The CDR3 extends over 13 amino acids. V was clipped by 0 bases and J by 0 bases, with 3 bases between them. CDR1 is SGHAT and CDR2 is FQNNGV in the germline V gene. The CDR3 loop reads CASSLEFSYEQYV. The CDR3 bases are TGTGCCAGCAGCTTAGAATTCTCCTACGAGCAGTACGTC.

This clonotype was picked up a small number of times. This chain joins TRBV9 and TRBJ2-5; D gene unclear. Trimming cost V 0 bases and J 1 base, with 7 bases left between them. Germline loops: CDR1 SGDLS, CDR2 YYNGEE. This CDR3 contains 14 residues. CDR3 amino acids: CASSVAHGQETQYF. The CDR3 coding sequence is TGTGCCAGCAGCGTAGCGCACGGCCAAGAGACCCAGTACTTC. Filled out from reference TRBV9 and TRBJ2-5, the complete variable domain reads DSGVTQTPKHLITATGQRVTLRCSPRSGDLSVYWYQQSLDQGLQFLIQYYNGEERAKGNILERFSAQQFPDLHSELNLSSLELGDSALYFCASSVAHGQETQYFGPGTRLLVL.

This chain joins TRBV5-6 and TRBJ2-2; 9 bases are shared with TRBD2. The CDR3 has 16 amino acids. Trimming cost V 4 bases and J 5 bases; bases outside gene matches: 9. The germline CDR1 and CDR2 sequences are SGHDT and YYEEEE. The CDR3 sequence: CASSTSGGPWTGELFF. CDR3 nucleotides: TGTGCCAGCAGCACAAGCGGGGGGCCTTGGACCGGGGAGCTGTTTTTT.

CDR3 nucleotides: TGTGCCAATCAGACAGGGAGTGAAGCTTTCTTT. The encoded protein is CANQTGSEAFF. The chain is built from TRBV6-4 and TRBJ1-1, with TRBD1 matching 7 bases. The germline CDR1 and CDR2 sequences are MRHNA and SNTAGT. This CDR3 has 11 amino acids. After removal of 10 bases from V and 7 bases from J, the junction contained 6 bases not matched to a gene.

The chain is built from TRBV5-5 and TRBJ2-1; D is possibly TRBD1 or TRBD2 (5 bases each). The CDR3 loop spans 15 amino acids. V lost 0 bases and J lost 8, with 15 bases in between. Germline V CDR1 and CDR2: SGHKS, YYEKEE (reference sequence). The CDR3 loop reads CASSLVQRGGYEQFF. In DNA form, the CDR3 reads TGTGCCAGCAGCTTGGTCCAGAGGGGTGGTTATGAGCAGTTCTTC.

The J gene is TRBJ2-7, the V gene TRBV27, with a tentative D call TRBD1 (5 bases). The CDR3 is 14 residues long. V was trimmed by 1 base and J by 2 bases, leaving 9 bases between them. The germline V gene encodes CDR1 MNHEY and CDR2 SMNVEV (reference sequence). In nucleotides, the CDR3 is TGTGCCAGCAGTTTATATCCCAGGGCCTACGAGCAGTACTTC. Its translation is CASSLYPRAYEQYF.

This clonotype was observed a few times. The chain carries TRBV3-1 and TRBJ1-3; no clear D. The germline CDR1 and CDR2 sequences are LGHDT and YNNKEL (reference sequence). CDR3 size: 15 residues. V lost 3 bases and J lost 4, with 13 bases in between. The CDR3 region is CASSQNLVSGNTIYF. CDR3 nucleotides: TGTGCCAGCAGCCAGAACCTGGTGTCGGGAAACACCATATATTTT.

This CDR3 is CSVEQGPDSPEQYV. Written as DNA, the CDR3 is TGCAGCGTGGAACAGGGCCCCGATTCCCCGGAGCAGTACGTC. The chain is built from TRBV29-1 and TRBJ2-7; possible D gene TRBD1, 6 bases. Trimming cost V 6 bases and J 7 bases, with 22 bases left between them. Germline V gives CDR1 SQVTM, CDR2 ANQGSEA. The CDR3 runs to 14 residues.

The gene calls are TRBV4-3 and TRBJ2-3, with a possible D match to TRBD2 (5 bases). V lost 0 bases to trimming and J lost 3 bases, with 7 bases between them. Per the germline V gene, CDR1 is LGHNA and CDR2 is YSLEER. This CDR3 is 14 amino acids long. The chain's CDR3 is CASSQDSGTDTQYF. The CDR3 DNA is TGCGCCAGCAGCCAAGACTCGGGGACAGATACGCAGTATTTT.

The chain carries TRBV27 and TRBJ1-5; no definite D call. CDR1 and CDR2 (germline): MNHEY, SMNVEV (reference sequence). CDR3 size: 16 residues. V was trimmed by 6 bases and J by 7 bases, leaving 22 bases between them. Here the CDR3 DNA reads TGTGCCAGCAGCCCACGGGCAGGAGGTGTTTACCAGCCCCAGCATTTT. It codes for CASSPRAGGVYQPQHF.

This clonotype was counted between two and nine times. The V and J genes are TRBV5-1 and TRBJ1-4, with 7 bases identical to TRBD1. From germline, CDR1 is SGHRS and CDR2 YFSETQ. This CDR3 is built from 14 residues. The V gene end was trimmed by 0 bases and the J gene end by 6 bases; junction bases not matched to a gene: 2. The CDR3 loop reads CASSLVQGDEKLFF. CDR3 DNA: TGCGCCAGCAGCTTGGTTCAGGGGGATGAAAAACTGTTTTTT. Looking up the rest from reference TRBV5-1 and TRBJ1-4 gives the full variable domain: KAGVTQTPRYLIKTRGQQVTLSCSPISGHRSVSWYQQTPGQGLQFLFEYFSETQRNKGNFPGRFSGRQFSNSRSEMNVSTLELGDSALYLCASSLVQGDEKLFFGSGTQLSVL.

This clonotype was counted ten times or more. The J gene is TRBJ2-7, the V gene TRBV10-3, with a possible D match to TRBD1 (6 bases). The CDR3 consists of 11 residues. Trimming cost V 10 bases and J 4 bases, with 11 bases left between them. Germline values: CDR1 ENHRY, CDR2 SYGVKD. Written as DNA, the CDR3 is TGTGCCACCCTCACAGGGTACGAGCAGTACTTC. It is translated as CATLTGYEQYF.

This clonotype was seen a few times. This chain joins TRBV5-1 and TRBJ2-5; TRBD1 matches 10 bases. The ends lost 4 bases at V and 4 bases at J; junction bases unmatched: 7. Germline CDR1 SGHRS, CDR2 YFSETQ. This CDR3 has 15 amino acids. The CDR3 is CASSVPGTGVETQYF. CDR3 DNA sequence: TGCGCCAGCAGCGTACCCGGGACAGGGGTAGAGACCCAGTACTTC.

The sample holds a few counts of this clonotype. CDR3 nucleotide sequence: TGTGCCAGCAGTGAGGTGGGTCAGGGGGCTGGCGAGCAGTACTTC. This gives the protein CASSEVGQGAGEQYF. V gene TRBV2 combines with J gene TRBJ2-7; 8 nucleotides align to TRBD1. V shed 3 bases, J shed 6 bases, and the junction held 10 bases outside the gene matches. Germline loops: CDR1 SNHLY, CDR2 FYNNEI. The CDR3 is made up of 15 amino acids. Full variable domain (remainder filled in from reference TRBV2 and TRBJ2-7): EPEVTQTPSHQVTQMGQEVILRCVPISNHLYFYWYRQILGQKVEFLVSFYNNEISEKSEIFDDQFSVERPDGSNFTLKIRSTKLEDSAMYFCASSEVGQGAGEQYFGPGTRLTVT.

The chain couples TRBV9 to TRBJ2-2; D ambiguous. The germline V gene encodes CDR1 SGDLS and CDR2 YYNGEE. The V and J ends lost 0 bases and 8 bases respectively, with 8 bases between them. There are 13 residues in the CDR3. The chain's CDR3 is CASSVEFVGELFF. CDR3 bases: TGTGCCAGCAGCGTAGAGTTCGTTGGGGAGCTGTTTTTT.

The chain couples TRBV20-1 to TRBJ2-1; 13 nucleotides agree with TRBD2. The CDR3 is 14 amino acids. Germline-derived CDR1 and CDR2 are DFQATT and SNEGSKA (reference sequence). J gave up 4 bases and V 5 bases, and 2 bases lay outside the gene matches. In DNA, the CDR3 is TGCAGTGCTGGACTAGCGGGAGAGTACAATGAGCAGTTCTTC. Translation: CSAGLAGEYNEQFF.